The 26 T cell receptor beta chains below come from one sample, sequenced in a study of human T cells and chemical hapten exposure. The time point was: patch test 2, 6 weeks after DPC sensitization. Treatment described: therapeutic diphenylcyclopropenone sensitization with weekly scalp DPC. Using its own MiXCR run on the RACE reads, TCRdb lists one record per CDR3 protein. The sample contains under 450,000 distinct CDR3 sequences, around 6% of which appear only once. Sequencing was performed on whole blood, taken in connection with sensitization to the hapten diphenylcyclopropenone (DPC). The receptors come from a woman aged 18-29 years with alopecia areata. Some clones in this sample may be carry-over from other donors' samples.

In DNA, the CDR3 is TGTGCCAGCAGCCAAGAGGGTAACCGATCCCCCACAGATACGCAGTATTTT. Its translation: CASSQEGNRSPTDTQYF. The chain combines TRBV3-1 with TRBJ2-3; D ambiguous. CDR3 length: 17 residues. The germline gives CDR1 LGHDT, CDR2 YNNKEL (reference sequence). With 0 bases removed from V and 2 bases from J, the gap between germline ends came to 15 bases.

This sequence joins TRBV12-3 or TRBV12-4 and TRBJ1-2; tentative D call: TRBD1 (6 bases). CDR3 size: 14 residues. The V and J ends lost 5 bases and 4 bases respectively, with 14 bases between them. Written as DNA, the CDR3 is TGTGCCAGCAGTCTCCGGGGGCACGGCTATGGCTACACCTTC. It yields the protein CASSLRGHGYGYTF.

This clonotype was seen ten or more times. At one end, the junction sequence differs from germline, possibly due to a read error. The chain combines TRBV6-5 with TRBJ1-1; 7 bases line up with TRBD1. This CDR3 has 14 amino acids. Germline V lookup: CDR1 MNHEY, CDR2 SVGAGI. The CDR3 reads CASTYRQGRAEAFF. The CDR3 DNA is TGTGCCAGCACTTACCGACAGGGACGCGCTGAAGCTTTCTTT.

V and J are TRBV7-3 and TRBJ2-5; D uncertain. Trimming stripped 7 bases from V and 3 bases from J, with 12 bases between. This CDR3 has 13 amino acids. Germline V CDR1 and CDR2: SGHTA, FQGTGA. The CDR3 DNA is TGTGCCAGCATCTTTGGGGTGGAAGAGACCCAGTACTTC. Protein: CASIFGVEETQYF.

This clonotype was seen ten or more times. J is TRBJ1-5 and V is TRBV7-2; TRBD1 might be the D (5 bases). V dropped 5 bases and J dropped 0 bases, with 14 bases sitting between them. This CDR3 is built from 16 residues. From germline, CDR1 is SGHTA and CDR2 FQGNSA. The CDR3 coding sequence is TGTGCCAGCAGCATTACAGGAGCCTATAGCAATCAGCCCCAGCATTTT. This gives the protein CASSITGAYSNQPQHF.

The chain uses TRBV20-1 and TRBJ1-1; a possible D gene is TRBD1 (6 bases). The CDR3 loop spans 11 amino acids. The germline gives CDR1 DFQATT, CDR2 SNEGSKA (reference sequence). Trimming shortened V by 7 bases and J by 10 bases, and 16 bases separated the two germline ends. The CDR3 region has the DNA TGCAGTGTTAGGGGGACGGGCAGAGCTTTCTTT. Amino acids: CSVRGTGRAFF.

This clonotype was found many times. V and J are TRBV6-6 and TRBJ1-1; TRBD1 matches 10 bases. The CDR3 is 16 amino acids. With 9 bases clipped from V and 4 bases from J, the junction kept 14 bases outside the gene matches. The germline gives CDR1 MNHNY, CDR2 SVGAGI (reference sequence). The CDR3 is CASQSSPGQGSTEAFF. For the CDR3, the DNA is TGTGCCAGTCAGTCGAGTCCGGGACAGGGGTCCACTGAAGCTTTCTTT.

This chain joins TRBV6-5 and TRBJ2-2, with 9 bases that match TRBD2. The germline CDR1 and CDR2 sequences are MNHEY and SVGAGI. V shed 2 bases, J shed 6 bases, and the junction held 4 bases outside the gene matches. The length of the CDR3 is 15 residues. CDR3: CASSYLAGRSGELFF. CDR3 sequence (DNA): TGTGCCAGCAGTTACCTAGCGGGGAGGTCCGGGGAGCTGTTTTTT.

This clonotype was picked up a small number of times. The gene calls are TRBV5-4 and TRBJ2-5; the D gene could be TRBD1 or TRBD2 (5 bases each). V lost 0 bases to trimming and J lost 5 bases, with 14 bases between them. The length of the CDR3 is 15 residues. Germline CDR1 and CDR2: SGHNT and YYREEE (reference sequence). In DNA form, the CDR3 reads TGTGCCAGCAGCTTGGCAAACCCGGGGCAGGAGACCCAGTACTTC. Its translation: CASSLANPGQETQYF.

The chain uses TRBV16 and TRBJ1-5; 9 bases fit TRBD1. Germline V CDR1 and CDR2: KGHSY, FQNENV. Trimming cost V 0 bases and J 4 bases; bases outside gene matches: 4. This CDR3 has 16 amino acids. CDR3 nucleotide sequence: TGTGCCAGCAGCCAATCTGGACAGGGGAGGAATCAGCCCCAGCATTTT. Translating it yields CASSQSGQGRNQPQHF.

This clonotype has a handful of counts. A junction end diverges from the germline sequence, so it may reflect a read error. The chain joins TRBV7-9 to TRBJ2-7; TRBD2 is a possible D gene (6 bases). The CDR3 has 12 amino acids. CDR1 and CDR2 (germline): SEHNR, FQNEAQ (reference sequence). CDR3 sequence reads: CASSVADYEQYF. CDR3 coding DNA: TGTGCCAGCAGCGTAGCGGACTACGAGCAGTACTTC. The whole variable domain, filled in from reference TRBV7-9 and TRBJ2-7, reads DTGVSQNPRHKITKRGQNVTFRCDPISEHNRLYWYRQTLGQGPEFLTYFQNEAQLEKSRLLSDRFSAERPKGSFSTLEIQRTEQGDSAMYLCASSVADYEQYFGPGTRLTVT.

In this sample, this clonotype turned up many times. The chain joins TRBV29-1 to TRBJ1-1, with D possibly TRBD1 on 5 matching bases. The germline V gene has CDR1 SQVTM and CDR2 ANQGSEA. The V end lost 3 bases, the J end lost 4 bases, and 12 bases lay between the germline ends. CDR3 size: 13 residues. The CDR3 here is CSVDSMGGTEAFF. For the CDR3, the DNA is TGCAGCGTTGATTCGATGGGGGGCACTGAAGCTTTCTTT. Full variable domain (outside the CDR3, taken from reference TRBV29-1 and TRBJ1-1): SAVISQKPSRDICQRGTSLTIQCQVDSQVTMMFWYRQQPGQSLTLIATANQGSEATYESGFVIDKFPISRPNLTFSTLTVSNMSPEDSSIYLCSVDSMGGTEAFFGQGTRLTVV.

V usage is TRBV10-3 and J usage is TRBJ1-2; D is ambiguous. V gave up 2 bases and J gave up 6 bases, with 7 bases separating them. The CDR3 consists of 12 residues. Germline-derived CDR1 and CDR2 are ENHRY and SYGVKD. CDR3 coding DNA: TGTGCCATCAGTGAGCGAGAAAATGGCTACACCTTC. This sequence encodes CAISERENGYTF.

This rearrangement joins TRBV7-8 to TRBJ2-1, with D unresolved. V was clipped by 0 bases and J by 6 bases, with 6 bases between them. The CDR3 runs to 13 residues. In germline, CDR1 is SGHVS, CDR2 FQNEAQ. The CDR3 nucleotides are TGTGCCAGCAGCTTAGCGCTGTTCAATGAGCAGTTCTTC. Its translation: CASSLALFNEQFF.

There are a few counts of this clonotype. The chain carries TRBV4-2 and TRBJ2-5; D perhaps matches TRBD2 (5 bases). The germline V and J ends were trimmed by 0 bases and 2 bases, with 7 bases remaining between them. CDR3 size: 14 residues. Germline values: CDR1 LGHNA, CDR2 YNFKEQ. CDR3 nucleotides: TGTGCCAGCAGCCAAGATCGGGAACAAGAGACCCAGTACTTC. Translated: CASSQDREQETQYF.

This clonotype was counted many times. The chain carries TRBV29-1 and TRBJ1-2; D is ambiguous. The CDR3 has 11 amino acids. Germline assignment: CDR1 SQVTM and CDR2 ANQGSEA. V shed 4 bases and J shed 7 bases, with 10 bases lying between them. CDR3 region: CSVGSSSGYTF. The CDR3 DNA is TGCAGCGTTGGGAGCAGTTCTGGCTACACCTTC. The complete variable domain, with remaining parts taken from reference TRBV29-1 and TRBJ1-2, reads SAVISQKPSRDICQRGTSLTIQCQVDSQVTMMFWYRQQPGQSLTLIATANQGSEATYESGFVIDKFPISRPNLTFSTLTVSNMSPEDSSIYLCSVGSSSGYTFGSGTRLTVV.

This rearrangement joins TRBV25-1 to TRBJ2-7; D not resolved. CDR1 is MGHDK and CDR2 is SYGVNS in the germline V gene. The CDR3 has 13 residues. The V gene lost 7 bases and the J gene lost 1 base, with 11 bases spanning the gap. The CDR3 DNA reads TGTGCCAGCACTGACCTGGGATCCTACGAGCAGTACTTC. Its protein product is CASTDLGSYEQYF.

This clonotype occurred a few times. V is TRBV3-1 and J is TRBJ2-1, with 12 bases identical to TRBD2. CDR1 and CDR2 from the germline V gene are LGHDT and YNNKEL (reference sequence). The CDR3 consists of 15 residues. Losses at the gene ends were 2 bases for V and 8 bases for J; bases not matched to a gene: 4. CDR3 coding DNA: TGTGCCAGCAGCCAACCTAGCGGGGGGGCCGATGAGCAGTTCTTC. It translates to CASSQPSGGADEQFF.

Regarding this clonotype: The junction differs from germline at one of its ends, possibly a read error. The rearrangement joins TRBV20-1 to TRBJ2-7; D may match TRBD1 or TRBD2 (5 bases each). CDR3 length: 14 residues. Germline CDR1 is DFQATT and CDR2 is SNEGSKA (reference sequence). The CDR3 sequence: CSAPRARSGSELYF. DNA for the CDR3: TGCAGTGCACCCCGAGCTCGGTCAGGGAGCGAGCTGTACTTC.

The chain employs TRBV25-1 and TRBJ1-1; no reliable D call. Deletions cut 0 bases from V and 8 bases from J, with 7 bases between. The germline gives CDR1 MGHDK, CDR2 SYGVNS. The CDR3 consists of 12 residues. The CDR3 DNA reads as TGTGCCAGCAGTGAATATATAGGGGAAGCTTTCTTT. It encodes CASSEYIGEAFF. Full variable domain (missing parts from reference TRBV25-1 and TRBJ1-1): EADIYQTPRYLVIGTGKKITLECSQTMGHDKMYWYQQDPGMELHLIHYSYGVNSTEKGDLSSESTVSRIRTEHFPLTLESARPSHTSQYLCASSEYIGEAFFGQGTRLTVV.

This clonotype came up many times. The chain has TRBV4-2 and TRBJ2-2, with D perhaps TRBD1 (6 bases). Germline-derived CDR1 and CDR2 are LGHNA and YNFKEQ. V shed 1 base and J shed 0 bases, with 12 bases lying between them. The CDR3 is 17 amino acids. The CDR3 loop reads CASSQVAQGPNTGELFF. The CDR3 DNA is TGTGCCAGCAGCCAAGTGGCACAGGGCCCGAACACCGGGGAGCTGTTTTTT.

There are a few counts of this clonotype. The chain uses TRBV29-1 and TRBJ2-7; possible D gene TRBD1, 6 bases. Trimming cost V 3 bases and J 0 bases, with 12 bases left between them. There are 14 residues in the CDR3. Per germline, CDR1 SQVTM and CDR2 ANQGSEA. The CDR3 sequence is CSVEERGFSYEQYF. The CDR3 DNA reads TGCAGCGTTGAGGAAAGGGGGTTCTCCTACGAGCAGTACTTC.

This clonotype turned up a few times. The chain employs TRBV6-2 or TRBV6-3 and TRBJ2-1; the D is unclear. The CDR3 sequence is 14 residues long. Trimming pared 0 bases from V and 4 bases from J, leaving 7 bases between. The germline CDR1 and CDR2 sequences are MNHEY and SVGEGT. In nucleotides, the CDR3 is TGTGCCAGCAGTTACTCGCCAGAGTACAATGAGCAGTTCTTC. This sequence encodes CASSYSPEYNEQFF.

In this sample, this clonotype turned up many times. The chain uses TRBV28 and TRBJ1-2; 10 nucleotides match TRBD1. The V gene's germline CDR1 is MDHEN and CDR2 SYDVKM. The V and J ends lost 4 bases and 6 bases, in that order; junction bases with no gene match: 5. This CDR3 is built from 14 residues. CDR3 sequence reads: CASSSRQGANGYTF. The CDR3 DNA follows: TGTGCCAGCAGTTCCAGACAGGGGGCAAATGGCTACACCTTC.

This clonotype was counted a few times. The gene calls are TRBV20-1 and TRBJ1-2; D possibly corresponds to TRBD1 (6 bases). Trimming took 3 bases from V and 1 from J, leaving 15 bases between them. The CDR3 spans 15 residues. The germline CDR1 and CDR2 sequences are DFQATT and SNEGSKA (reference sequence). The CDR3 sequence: CSARPGTHINYGYTF. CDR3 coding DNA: TGCAGTGCTAGGCCCGGGACACACATTAACTATGGCTACACCTTC.

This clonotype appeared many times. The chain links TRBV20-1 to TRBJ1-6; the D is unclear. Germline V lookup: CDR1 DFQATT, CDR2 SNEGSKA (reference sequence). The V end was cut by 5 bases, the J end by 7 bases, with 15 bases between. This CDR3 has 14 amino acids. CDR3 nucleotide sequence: TGCAGTGCTGGCGGCGAGAGGGAAAATTCACCCCTCCACTTT. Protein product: CSAGGERENSPLHF.